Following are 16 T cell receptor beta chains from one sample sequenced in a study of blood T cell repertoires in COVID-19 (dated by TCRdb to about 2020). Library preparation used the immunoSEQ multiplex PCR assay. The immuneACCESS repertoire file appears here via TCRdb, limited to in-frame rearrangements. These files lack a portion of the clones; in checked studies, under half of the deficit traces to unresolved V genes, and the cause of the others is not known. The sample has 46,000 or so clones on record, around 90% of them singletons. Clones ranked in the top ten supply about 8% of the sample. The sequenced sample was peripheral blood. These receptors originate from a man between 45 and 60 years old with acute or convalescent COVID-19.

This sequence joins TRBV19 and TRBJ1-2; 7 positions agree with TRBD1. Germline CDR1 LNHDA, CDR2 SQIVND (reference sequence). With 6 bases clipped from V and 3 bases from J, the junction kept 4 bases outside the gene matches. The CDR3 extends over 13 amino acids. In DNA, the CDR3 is TGTGCCAGTAGGGGACAGTTAGACTATGGCTACACCTTC. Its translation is CASRGQLDYGYTF.

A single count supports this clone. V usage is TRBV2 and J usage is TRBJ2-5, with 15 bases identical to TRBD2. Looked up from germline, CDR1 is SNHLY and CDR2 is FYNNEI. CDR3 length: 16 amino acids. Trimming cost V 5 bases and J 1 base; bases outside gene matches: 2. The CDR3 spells CASSRTSGGAQETQYF. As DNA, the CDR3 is TGTGCCAGCAGTCGGACTAGCGGGGGGGCCCAAGAGACCCAGTACTTC.

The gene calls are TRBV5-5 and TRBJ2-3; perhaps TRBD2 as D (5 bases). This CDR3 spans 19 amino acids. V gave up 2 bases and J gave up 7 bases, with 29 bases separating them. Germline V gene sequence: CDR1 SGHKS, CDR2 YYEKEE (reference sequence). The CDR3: CASSFRAQLAGSLNNTQYF. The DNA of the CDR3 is TGTGCCAGCAGCTTTAGGGCTCAGCTAGCTGGGTCCCTCAACAATACGCAGTATTTT.

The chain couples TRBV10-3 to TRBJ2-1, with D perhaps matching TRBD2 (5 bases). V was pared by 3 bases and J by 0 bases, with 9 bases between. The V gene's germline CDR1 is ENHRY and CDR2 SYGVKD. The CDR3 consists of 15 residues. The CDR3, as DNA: TGTGCCATCAGTGACACGGGAAGCTCCTACAATGAGCAGTTCTTC. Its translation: CAISDTGSSYNEQFF.

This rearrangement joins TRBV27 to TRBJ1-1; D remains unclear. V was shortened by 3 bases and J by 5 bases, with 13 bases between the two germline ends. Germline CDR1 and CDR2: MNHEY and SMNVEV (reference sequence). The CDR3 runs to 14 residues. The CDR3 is CASSFGGERTEAFF. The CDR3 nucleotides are TGTGCCAGCAGTTTCGGCGGGGAAAGGACTGAAGCTTTCTTT.

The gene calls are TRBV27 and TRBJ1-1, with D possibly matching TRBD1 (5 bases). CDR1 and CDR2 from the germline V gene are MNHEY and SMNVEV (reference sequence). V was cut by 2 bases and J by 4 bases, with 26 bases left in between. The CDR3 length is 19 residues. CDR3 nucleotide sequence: TGTGCCAGCAGTTTAATACCCCCAGGGATGGGATTTAAGAGCACTGAAGCTTTCTTT. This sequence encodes CASSLIPPGMGFKSTEAFF.

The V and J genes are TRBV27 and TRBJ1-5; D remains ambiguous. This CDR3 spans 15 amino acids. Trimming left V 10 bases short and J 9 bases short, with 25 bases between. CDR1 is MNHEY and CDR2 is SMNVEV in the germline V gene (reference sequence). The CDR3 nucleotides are TGTGCCATCTCCAACCGCGGCCGGGTACCACGGCCCCAGCATTTT. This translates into CAISNRGRVPRPQHF.

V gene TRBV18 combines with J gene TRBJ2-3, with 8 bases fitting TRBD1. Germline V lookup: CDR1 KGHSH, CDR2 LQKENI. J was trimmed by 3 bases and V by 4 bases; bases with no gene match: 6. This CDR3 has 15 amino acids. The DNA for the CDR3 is TGTGCCAGCTCACATAGCAGGGGGCAGACAGATACGCAGTATTTT. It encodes CASSHSRGQTDTQYF.

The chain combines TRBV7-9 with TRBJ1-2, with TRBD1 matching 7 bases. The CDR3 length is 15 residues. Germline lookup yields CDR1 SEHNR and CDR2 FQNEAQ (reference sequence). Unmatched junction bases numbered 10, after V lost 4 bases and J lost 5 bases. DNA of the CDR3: TGTGCCAGCAGCTCCCGGGACAGAAGGAGGTATGGCTACACCTTC. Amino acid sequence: CASSSRDRRRYGYTF.

The chain's CDR3 is CATSRGPGNTIYF. CDR3 sequence (DNA): TGTGCCACCAGTAGGGGCCCTGGAAACACCATATATTTT. V usage is TRBV24-1 and J usage is TRBJ1-3; weak D call: TRBD1 (5 bases). The length of the CDR3 is 13 residues. Germline CDR1 and CDR2: KGHDR and SFDVKD. Trimming stripped 6 bases from V and 2 bases from J, with 7 bases between.

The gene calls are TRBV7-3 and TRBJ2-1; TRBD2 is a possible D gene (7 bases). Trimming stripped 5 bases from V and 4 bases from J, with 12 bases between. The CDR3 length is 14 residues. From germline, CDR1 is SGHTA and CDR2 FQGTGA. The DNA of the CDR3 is TGTGCCAGCAGCCCGGCGGGGGCGTACAATGAGCAGTTCTTC. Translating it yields CASSPAGAYNEQFF.

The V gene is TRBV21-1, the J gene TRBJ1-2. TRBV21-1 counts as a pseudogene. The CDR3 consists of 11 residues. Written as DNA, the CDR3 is TGTGCCAGCAGCAAGGTGCGAGATCTCACCTTC. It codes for CASSKVRDLTF.

The CDR3 region is CATSRKQVSYNEQFF. The CDR3 region has the DNA TGTGCCACCAGCAGAAAACAGGTCTCCTACAATGAGCAGTTCTTC. The chain recombines TRBV15 with TRBJ2-1; possibly TRBD1 for D (5 bases). Germline CDR1 LNHNV, CDR2 YYDKDF (reference sequence). V gave up 2 bases and J gave up 0 bases, with 8 bases separating them. The CDR3 runs 15 residues.

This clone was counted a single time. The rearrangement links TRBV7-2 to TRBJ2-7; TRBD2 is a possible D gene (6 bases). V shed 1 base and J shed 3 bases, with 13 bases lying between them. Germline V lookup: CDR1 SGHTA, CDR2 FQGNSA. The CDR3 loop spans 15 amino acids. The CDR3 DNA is TGTGCCAGCAGCTTAGGATCCAGCGGGCTCTACGAGCAGTACTTC. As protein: CASSLGSSGLYEQYF.

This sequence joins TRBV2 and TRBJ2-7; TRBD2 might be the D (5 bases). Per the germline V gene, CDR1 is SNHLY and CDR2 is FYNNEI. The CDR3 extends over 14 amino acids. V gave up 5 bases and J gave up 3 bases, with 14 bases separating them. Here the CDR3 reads CASSPRDSFYEQYF. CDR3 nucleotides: TGTGCCAGCAGTCCCCGGGATTCCTTCTACGAGCAGTACTTC.

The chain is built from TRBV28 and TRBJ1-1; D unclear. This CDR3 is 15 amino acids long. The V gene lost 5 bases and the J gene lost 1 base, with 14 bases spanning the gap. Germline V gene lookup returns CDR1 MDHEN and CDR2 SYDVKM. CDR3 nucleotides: TGTGCCAGCAGTCCCGCGGCCCAAGGGAACACTGAAGCTTTCTTT. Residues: CASSPAAQGNTEAFF. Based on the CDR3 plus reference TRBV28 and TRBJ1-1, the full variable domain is DVKVTQSSRYLVKRTGEKVFLECVQDMDHENMFWYRQDPGLGLRLIYFSYDVKMKEKGDIPEGYSVSREKKERFSLILESASTNQTSMYLCASSPAAQGNTEAFFGQGTRLTVV.